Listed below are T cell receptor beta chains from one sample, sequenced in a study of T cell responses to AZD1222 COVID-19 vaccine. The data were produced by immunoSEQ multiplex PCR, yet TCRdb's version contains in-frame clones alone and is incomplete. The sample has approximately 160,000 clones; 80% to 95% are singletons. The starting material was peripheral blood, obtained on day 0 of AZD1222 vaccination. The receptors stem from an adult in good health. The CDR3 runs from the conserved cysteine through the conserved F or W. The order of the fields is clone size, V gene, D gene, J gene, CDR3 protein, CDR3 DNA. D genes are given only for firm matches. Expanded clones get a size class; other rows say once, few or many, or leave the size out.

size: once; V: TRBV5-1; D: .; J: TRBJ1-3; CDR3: CASSLEGGSGKTIYF; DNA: TGCGCCAGCAGCTTGGAGGGGGGTTCGGGAAAGACCATATATTTT
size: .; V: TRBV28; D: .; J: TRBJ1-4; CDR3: CASSGAQEKLFF; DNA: TGTGCCAGCAGTGGGGCGCAAGAAAAACTGTTTTTT
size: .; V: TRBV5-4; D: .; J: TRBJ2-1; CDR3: CASSLGGYGYNEQFF; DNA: TGTGCCAGCAGCTTGGGCGGGTACGGGTACAATGAGCAGTTCTTC
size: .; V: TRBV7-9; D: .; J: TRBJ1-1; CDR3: CASWQGGMNTEAFF; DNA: TGTGCCAGCTGGCAGGGTGGGATGAACACTGAAGCTTTCTTT
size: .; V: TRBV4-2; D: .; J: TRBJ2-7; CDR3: CASSQGTDWDYEQYF; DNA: TGTGCCAGCAGCCAAGGAACGGACTGGGACTACGAGCAGTACTTC
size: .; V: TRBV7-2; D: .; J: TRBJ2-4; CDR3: CASSPARGVKNIQYF; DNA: TGTGCCAGCAGCCCGGCGAGGGGGGTTAAAAACATTCAGTACTTC
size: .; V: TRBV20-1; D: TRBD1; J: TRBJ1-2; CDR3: CSASLDREGKLANYGYTF; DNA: TGCAGTGCTAGTCTCGACAGGGAGGGAAAGCTAGCTAACTATGGCTACACCTTC
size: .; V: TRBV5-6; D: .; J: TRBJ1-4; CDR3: CASSLWTATNEKLFF; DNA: TGTGCCAGCAGCTTGTGGACAGCAACTAATGAAAAACTGTTTTTT
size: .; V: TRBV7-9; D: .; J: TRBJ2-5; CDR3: CASSPLETQYF; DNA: TGTGCCAGCAGCCCACTCGAGACCCAGTACTTC
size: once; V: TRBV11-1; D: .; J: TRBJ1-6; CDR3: CASSSRQDSPLHF; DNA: TGTGCCAGCAGCTCCCGACAGGATTCACCCCTCCACTTT
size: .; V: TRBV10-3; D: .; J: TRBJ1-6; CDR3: CAISEADVNSPLHF; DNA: TGTGCCATCAGTGAGGCCGATGTTAATTCACCCCTCCACTTT
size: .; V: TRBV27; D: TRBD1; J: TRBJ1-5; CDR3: CASRPTGAPNQPQHF; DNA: TGTGCCAGCAGGCCGACAGGGGCACCCAATCAGCCCCAGCATTTT
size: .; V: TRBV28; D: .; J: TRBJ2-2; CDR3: CASNPTGGYTGELFF; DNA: TGTGCCAGCAACCCCACCGGGGGTTACACCGGGGAGCTGTTTTTT
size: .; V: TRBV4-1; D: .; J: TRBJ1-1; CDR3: CASSQTPGGNTEAFF; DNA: TGCGCCAGCAGCCAGACCCCGGGGGGGAACACTGAAGCTTTCTTT
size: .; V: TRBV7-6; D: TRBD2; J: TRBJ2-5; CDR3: CASSTIAGGWETQYF; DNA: TGTGCCAGCAGCACTATAGCGGGAGGTTGGGAGACCCAGTACTTC
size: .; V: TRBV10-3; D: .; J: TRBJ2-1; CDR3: CAISADSTFYNEQFF; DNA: TGTGCCATCAGCGCCGACAGCACTTTCTACAATGAGCAGTTCTTC
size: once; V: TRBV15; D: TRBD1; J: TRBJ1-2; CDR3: CATSKGQGTYTF; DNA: TGTGCCACCAGCAAGGGACAGGGGACCTACACCTTC
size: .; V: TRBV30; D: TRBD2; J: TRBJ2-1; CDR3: CAWSNSGSQNEQFF; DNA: TGTGCCTGGAGTAATAGCGGGAGTCAGAATGAGCAGTTCTTC